A single sample gave rise to the 15 T cell receptor beta chains below, sequenced in a study of T cell repertoires in cytomegalovirus infection. TCRdb called the reads again in MiXCR, with one record for every CDR3 protein. The repertoire holds roughly 700,000 distinct CDR3 sequences, roughly 30% seen once, with 15% to 20% in the top ten. What these receptors recognize is not known. The material was cultured PBMCs, obtained from culture after CMV antigen stimulation. The receptors originated from a human donor in good health (CMV status not recorded). Some clones in this sample may be carry-over from other donors' samples.

The rearrangement links TRBV7-8 to TRBJ2-1; tentative D call: TRBD2 (6 bases). Germline loops: CDR1 SGHVS, CDR2 FQNEAQ. V shed 3 bases and J shed 2 bases, with 14 bases lying between them. This CDR3 comprises 16 residues. In nucleotides, the CDR3 is TGTGCCAGCAGCTTTGCCCGGGACTGGACCTACAATGAGCAGTTCTTC. Amino acids: CASSFARDWTYNEQFF. Based on the CDR3 plus reference TRBV7-8 and TRBJ2-1, the full variable domain is GAGVSQSPRYKVAKRGQDVALRCDPISGHVSLFWYQQALGQGPEFLTYFQNEAQLDKSGLPSDRFFAERPEGSVSTLKIQRTQQEDSAVYLCASSFARDWTYNEQFFGPGTRLTVL.

A few counts support this clonotype. The rearrangement uses TRBV7-6 and TRBJ2-2; TRBD2 agrees at 9 bases. Germline CDR1 SGHVS, CDR2 FNYEAQ. Unmatched junction bases numbered 10, after V lost 3 bases and J lost 5 bases. The CDR3 runs to 17 residues. The CDR3 spells CASSFPREGQYTGELFF. The CDR3 DNA follows: TGTGCCAGCAGCTTTCCGCGGGAGGGCCAGTATACCGGGGAGCTGTTTTTT.

The chain couples TRBV6-1 to TRBJ2-7, with D possibly TRBD1 on 6 matching bases. Trimming stripped 6 bases from V and 1 base from J, with 13 bases between. The CDR3 sequence is 14 residues long. Germline V gene data show CDR1 as MNHNS and CDR2 as SASEGT. DNA for the CDR3: TGTGCCAGCAGACCACGAGGACAGTCCTACGAGCAGTACTTC. The encoded protein is CASRPRGQSYEQYF.

This clonotype was seen a few times. The chain carries TRBV6-2 or TRBV6-3 and TRBJ2-5, with D possibly TRBD2 on 5 matching bases. V lost 6 bases and J 9 bases, leaving 17 bases between the germline ends. Looked up from germline, CDR1 is MNHEY and CDR2 is SVGEGT. This CDR3 contains 13 residues. The CDR3 nucleotides are TGTGCCAGCAGACACTCACCGAGGGTGGCCCAGTACTTC. This codes for CASRHSPRVAQYF.

This clonotype was counted at least ten times. The CDR3 reads CASSLAPGFSGNTIYF. CDR3 DNA sequence: TGTGCCAGCAGCTTAGCCCCAGGGTTCTCTGGAAACACCATATATTTT. The V gene is TRBV7-2, the J gene TRBJ1-3, with D possibly matching TRBD1 (5 bases). This CDR3 has 16 residues. V was trimmed by 0 bases and J by 0 bases, leaving 9 bases between them. CDR1 and CDR2 (germline): SGHTA, FQGNSA.

This clonotype was counted between two and nine times. One end of the junction does not line up with germline, which may come from a read error. V is TRBV19 and J is TRBJ2-1; D not resolved. The CDR3 length is 12 residues. Germline V gene lookup returns CDR1 LNHDA and CDR2 SQIVND (reference sequence). The CDR3 DNA reads TGTGCCAGTAGTATCTACTACGATGAGCAGTTCTTC. Protein: CASSIYYDEQFF.

This clonotype was seen many times. The chain employs TRBV7-2 and TRBJ1-3; D uncertain. The germline V and J ends were trimmed by 3 bases and 6 bases, with 6 bases remaining between them. This CDR3 has 12 residues. CDR1 is SGHTA, CDR2 FQGNSA, per germline. CDR3 DNA sequence: TGTGCCAGCAGCTTTATGTCAAACACCATATATTTT. Amino acids: CASSFMSNTIYF.

Comment on this clonotype: A junction boundary mismatches the germline segment, possibly from a read error. The rearrangement joins TRBV6-2 or TRBV6-3 to TRBJ2-2, with 9 bases matching TRBD2. The CDR3 is made up of 16 amino acids. Germline V gene data show CDR1 as MNHEY and CDR2 as SVGEGT. In DNA form, the CDR3 reads TGTGCCAGCAAGGGTATAGCGGGGGACCTCACCGGGCAGCTGTTTTTT. Its translation: CASKGIAGDLTGQLFF.

This clonotype was found once. The V and J genes are TRBV6-6 and TRBJ1-1, with D unresolved. The CDR3 length is 13 residues. V lost 2 bases and J lost 8, with 12 bases in between. Looked up from germline, CDR1 is MNHNY and CDR2 is SVGAGI (reference sequence). DNA for the CDR3: TGTGCCAGCAGTTACGGGAGGTCCCCCGAAGCTTTCTTT. Amino acid sequence: CASSYGRSPEAFF.

The V call is TRBV5-1, the J call TRBJ2-3, with D uncertain. Germline V gene lookup returns CDR1 SGHRS and CDR2 YFSETQ. This CDR3 spans 13 amino acids. The CDR3 DNA sequence: TGCGCGTCTCGCTTGGGTACTCAGGATACGCAGTATTTT. It translates to CASRLGTQDTQYF.

The chain employs TRBV6-8 and TRBJ1-6; D gene ambiguous. V dropped 11 bases and J dropped 4 bases, with 12 bases sitting between them. Germline CDR1 is MNHGY and CDR2 is SAAAGT. The CDR3 loop spans 13 amino acids. The CDR3 reads CASQRLYNSPLHF. CDR3 DNA sequence: TGTGCCTCCCAGAGATTGTATAATTCACCCCTCCACTTT.

Here the CDR3 reads CSARKSGYNSPLHF. CDR3 coding DNA: TGCAGTGCTAGAAAGTCAGGGTATAATTCACCCCTCCACTTT. This rearrangement joins TRBV20-1 to TRBJ1-6; D may be TRBD1 (5 bases). Germline V gene sequence: CDR1 DFQATT, CDR2 SNEGSKA (reference sequence). This CDR3 is built from 14 residues. V was cut by 2 bases and J by 4 bases, with 9 bases left in between.

The chain links TRBV10-3 to TRBJ1-2; a weak D match, TRBD1 (6 bases). CDR3 length equals 18 residues. Germline CDR1 reads ENHRY; CDR2 reads SYGVKD. V dropped 3 bases and J dropped 3 bases, with 23 bases sitting between them. The CDR3: CAISDGTGGALSDYGYTF. The CDR3, as DNA: TGTGCCATCAGTGATGGGACTGGGGGGGCGCTTTCGGACTATGGCTACACCTTC.

J is TRBJ2-3 and V is TRBV7-8, with TRBD2 matching 12 bases. The CDR3 extends over 16 amino acids. Germline CDR1 and CDR2: SGHVS and FQNEAQ. V was pared by 6 bases and J by 4 bases, with 8 bases of the junction left unmatched. CDR3 amino acids: CASRSPGTSGPDTQYF. CDR3 in DNA: TGTGCCAGCAGATCTCCCGGGACTAGCGGGCCAGATACGCAGTATTTT.

The V and J genes are TRBV7-2 and TRBJ2-1, with D unclear. CDR1 is SGHTA and CDR2 is FQGNSA in the germline V gene. This CDR3 is 13 amino acids long. V lost 6 bases, J lost 4 bases, and 10 bases lay in between. The CDR3 sequence is CASRRREYNEQFF. CDR3 DNA sequence: TGTGCCAGCAGACGAAGAGAATACAATGAGCAGTTCTTC. The entire variable domain, with the rest obtained from reference TRBV7-2 and TRBJ2-1, is as follows: GAGVSQSPSNKVTEKGKDVELRCDPISGHTALYWYRQSLGQGLEFLIYFQGNSAPDKSGLPSDRFSAERTGGSVSTLTIQRTQQEDSAVYLCASRRREYNEQFFGPGTRLTVL.